The 30 T cell receptor beta chains given below trace back to one sample, sequenced in a study of blood T cell repertoires in COVID-19. Using immunoSEQ multiplex PCR, the repertoire was profiled, and TCRdb retains in-frame clones only, with some absent. The sample carries more than 450,000 clones, roughly 87% recorded once. The sequencing sample was made of PBMCs or T cells enriched from blood (not recorded which). These receptors were taken from a woman between 18 and 29 years old who had recovered from COVID-19.

V and J are TRBV10-2 and TRBJ1-1, with D maybe TRBD1 (6 bases). Trimming pared 6 bases from V and 7 bases from J, leaving 21 bases between. This CDR3 has 15 amino acids. Germline V lookup: CDR1 WSHSY, CDR2 SAAADI. CDR3 sequence reads: CASSLPGGAGVEAFF. The CDR3 region has the DNA TGCGCCAGCAGCCTCCCTGGGGGCGCGGGGGTTGAAGCTTTCTTT.

The chain uses TRBV10-3 and TRBJ1-6; no definite D call. V lost 8 bases and J 10 bases, leaving 15 bases between the germline ends. This CDR3 contains 13 residues. CDR1 ENHRY and CDR2 SYGVKD come from the germline V gene. CDR3 sequence: CAISAGNGSPLHF. DNA for the CDR3: TGTGCCATCTCAGCCGGGAACGGATCACCCCTCCACTTT.

J is TRBJ1-2 and V is TRBV19; D gene uncertain. Trimming pared 0 bases from V and 4 bases from J, leaving 3 bases between. Germline CDR1 is LNHDA and CDR2 is SQIVND (reference sequence). CDR3 length: 12 residues. CDR3 loop: CASSIEAYGYTF. CDR3 in DNA: TGTGCCAGTAGTATAGAGGCCTATGGCTACACCTTC.

CDR3 loop: CATSRDRTGGSYEQYF. Written as DNA, the CDR3 is TGTGCCACCAGCAGAGATCGAACCGGGGGCTCCTACGAGCAGTACTTC. The rearrangement links TRBV15 to TRBJ2-7, with D possibly matching TRBD2 (6 bases). The CDR3 is 16 amino acids. Trimming took 0 bases from V and 0 from J, leaving 12 bases between them. Germline lookup yields CDR1 LNHNV and CDR2 YYDKDF (reference sequence).

The chain links TRBV29-1 to TRBJ2-1; 8 nucleotides line up with TRBD1. The CDR3 sequence is 15 residues long. CDR1 and CDR2 (germline): SQVTM, ANQGSEA. V gave up 5 bases and J gave up 8 bases; unmatched junction bases: 14. The CDR3 sequence: CSVQRRQGSSDEQFF. The CDR3 DNA reads as TGCAGCGTTCAAAGGAGACAGGGGTCTTCGGATGAGCAGTTCTTC.

The CDR3 DNA reads TGTGCCAGCAGGACGGACAGGGGAAAAGAGACCCAGTACTTC. It specifies CASRTDRGKETQYF. The chain recombines TRBV28 with TRBJ2-5, with 9 nucleotides matching TRBD1. This CDR3 contains 14 residues. V dropped 6 bases and J dropped 3; count of bases not matched to a gene: 5. CDR1 is MDHEN and CDR2 is SYDVKM in the germline V gene.

The gene calls are TRBV28 and TRBJ1-5; weak D call: TRBD1 (6 bases). CDR3 length equals 14 residues. V lost 2 bases to trimming and J lost 5 bases, with 10 bases between them. Germline CDR1 reads MDHEN; CDR2 reads SYDVKM. The CDR3 bases are TGTGCCAGCAGTTTAGGGGACACCTATCAGCCCCAGCATTTT. Protein: CASSLGDTYQPQHF. The variable domain in full, completed from reference TRBV28 and TRBJ1-5, reads DVKVTQSSRYLVKRTGEKVFLECVQDMDHENMFWYRQDPGLGLRLIYFSYDVKMKEKGDIPEGYSVSREKKERFSLILESASTNQTSMYLCASSLGDTYQPQHFGDGTRLSIL.

J is TRBJ1-5 and V is TRBV28; 8 nucleotides agree with TRBD1. V lost 11 bases, J lost 6 bases, and 6 bases stayed unmatched. The CDR3 covers 12 residues. The germline CDR1 and CDR2 sequences are MDHEN and SYDVKM. In DNA form, the CDR3 reads TGTGCCGGACAGACAGGGGTTCAGCCCCAGCATTTT. Translated, it gives CAGQTGVQPQHF.

The chain uses TRBV18 and TRBJ1-2, with 9 bases aligning to TRBD1. The germline gives CDR1 KGHSH, CDR2 LQKENI. The CDR3 consists of 15 residues. J lost 8 bases, V lost 1 base, and 8 bases had no gene match. The CDR3 sequence is CASSPLVGQGRGYTF. In nucleotides, the CDR3 is TGTGCCAGCTCACCACTGGTCGGACAGGGGAGAGGCTACACCTTC.

This clone was seen once. In nucleotides, the CDR3 is TGTGCCAGCAGCTTCTCGGGGGGTATACCAAACAATGAGCAGTTCTTC. It yields the protein CASSFSGGIPNNEQFF. The rearrangement joins TRBV11-2 to TRBJ2-1, with 7 nucleotides matching TRBD2. With V trimmed by 3 bases and J by 5 bases, 10 bases remained unmatched. Germline CDR1 reads SGHAT; CDR2 reads FQNNGV. The CDR3 covers 16 residues.

The chain employs TRBV5-6 and TRBJ2-5, with 9 bases that match TRBD2. Per the germline V gene, CDR1 is SGHDT and CDR2 is YYEEEE. There are 14 residues in the CDR3. The ends lost 9 bases at V and 1 base at J; junction bases unmatched: 7. The CDR3 DNA sequence: TGTGCCACCGCAGAGGGACTAGCCCAAGAGACCCAGTACTTC. Translation gives CATAEGLAQETQYF.

About this clone itself: Additional DNA sequences in this sample encode the identical CDR3. The V call is TRBV7-9, the J call TRBJ1-2; 9 nucleotides agree with TRBD1. V shed 6 bases and J 8 bases; nucleotides not matched to a gene: 4. Germline CDR1 and CDR2: SEHNR and FQNEAQ (reference sequence). The CDR3 is 12 amino acids. For the CDR3, the DNA is TGTGCCAGCAGTCCCACAGGGGGCGGCTACACCTTC. Amino acid sequence: CASSPTGGGYTF. Looking up the rest from reference TRBV7-9 and TRBJ1-2 gives the full variable domain: DTGVSQNPRHKITKRGQNVTFRCDPISEHNRLYWYRQTLGQGPEFLTYFQNEAQLEKSRLLSDRFSAERPKGSFSTLEIQRTEQGDSAMYLCASSPTGGGYTFGSGTRLTVV.

The chain recombines TRBV19 with TRBJ1-2, with TRBD1 matching over 9 bases. Trimming cost V 6 bases and J 3 bases; bases outside gene matches: 8. Looked up from germline, CDR1 is LNHDA and CDR2 is SQIVND (reference sequence). CDR3 size: 15 residues. The CDR3 protein is CASSNLQGADYGYTF. The CDR3 DNA follows: TGTGCCAGTAGCAATCTACAGGGGGCAGACTATGGCTACACCTTC.

This chain joins TRBV19 and TRBJ2-5; 7 nucleotides agree with TRBD1. The J segment lost 0 bases and the V segment lost 6 bases, leaving 10 bases of the junction unmatched. CDR1 and CDR2 (germline): LNHDA, SQIVND (reference sequence). The CDR3 is made up of 16 amino acids. The CDR3 nucleotides read TGTGCCAGTAGCTCCGGGACAGTAAACTACCAAGAGACCCAGTACTTC. This encodes CASSSGTVNYQETQYF.

The gene calls are TRBV11-3 and TRBJ1-5; D not certain. The V gene's germline CDR1 is SGHNT and CDR2 YENEEA. The length of the CDR3 is 16 residues. V dropped 5 bases and J dropped 5 bases, with 19 bases sitting between them. CDR3 region: CASSPRGPPMDQPQHF. The CDR3 coding sequence is TGTGCCAGCAGCCCCCGTGGGCCCCCAATGGATCAGCCCCAGCATTTT.

This clone was picked up a small number of times. The J gene is TRBJ2-5, the V gene TRBV3-1 (or the pseudogene TRBV3-2), with 8 bases fitting TRBD2. This CDR3 has 15 amino acids. Trimming removed 2 bases from V and 0 bases from J; junction bases left unmatched: 2. Germline loops: CDR1 LGHDT, CDR2 YNNKEL (reference sequence). The CDR3 DNA is TGTGCCAGCAGCCAATATAGCGGGGACCAAGAGACCCAGTACTTC. Its protein product is CASSQYSGDQETQYF.

J is TRBJ2-7 and V is TRBV10-3; TRBD2 matches at 8 bases. The CDR3 has 14 residues. Germline V CDR1 and CDR2: ENHRY, SYGVKD. Unmatched junction bases numbered 2, after V lost 4 bases and J lost 0 bases. This CDR3 reads CAISGGGPSYEQYF. As DNA, the CDR3 is TGTGCCATCAGTGGCGGGGGGCCCTCCTACGAGCAGTACTTC.

This clone was detected only once. The chain couples TRBV7-6 to TRBJ2-5, with TRBD2 matching 7 bases. V lost 1 base, J lost 5 bases, and 7 bases stayed unmatched. Germline CDR1 is SGHVS and CDR2 is FNYEAQ. The CDR3 runs to 15 residues. DNA for the CDR3: TGTGCCAGCAGCTTAGACGCTGGGGGAGGGGAGACCCAGTACTTC. Translated: CASSLDAGGGETQYF.

The chain employs TRBV25-1 and TRBJ1-1; a weak D match, TRBD1 (6 bases). The CDR3 totals 14 residues. Trimming left V 3 bases short and J 4 bases short, with 12 bases between. CDR1 and CDR2 from the germline V gene are MGHDK and SYGVNS. In nucleotides, the CDR3 is TGTGCCAGCAGTGATCAGGGGATGGGCACTGAAGCTTTCTTT. It specifies CASSDQGMGTEAFF.

This chain connects TRBV19 to TRBJ1-6; 7 nucleotides align to TRBD1. Losses at the gene ends were 3 bases for V and 9 bases for J; bases not matched to a gene: 11. Germline V gene lookup returns CDR1 LNHDA and CDR2 SQIVND (reference sequence). This CDR3 is 16 amino acids long. CDR3 protein: CASSIDRDLLGSPLHF. The CDR3 DNA reads as TGTGCCAGTAGTATCGACAGGGATTTGCTCGGTTCACCCCTCCACTTT. Variable domain in full (rest from reference TRBV19 and TRBJ1-6): DGGITQSPKYLFRKEGQNVTLSCEQNLNHDAMYWYRQDPGQGLRLIYYSQIVNDFQKGDIAEGYSVSREKKESFPLTVTSAQKNPTAFYLCASSIDRDLLGSPLHFGNGTRLTVT.

The chain employs TRBV6-5 and TRBJ1-1; 7 nucleotides match TRBD1. Trimming removed 4 bases from V and 4 bases from J; junction bases left unmatched: 3. This CDR3 comprises 13 residues. Looked up from germline, CDR1 is MNHEY and CDR2 is SVGAGI. The CDR3 spells CASSSPGGTEAFF. The CDR3 DNA reads TGTGCCAGCAGTTCCCCAGGGGGCACTGAAGCTTTCTTT.

The chain is built from TRBV5-1 and TRBJ2-3; tentative D call: TRBD2 (5 bases). This CDR3 region has 15 residues. Germline V gene lookup returns CDR1 SGHRS and CDR2 YFSETQ. V lost 9 bases and J 0 bases, leaving 17 bases between the germline ends. In nucleotides, the CDR3 is TGCGCCACTCGATCGGGGAGCCTTAGCACAGATACGCAGTATTTT. Translated: CATRSGSLSTDTQYF. Full variable domain (rest looked up from reference TRBV5-1 and TRBJ2-3): KAGVTQTPRYLIKTRGQQVTLSCSPISGHRSVSWYQQTPGQGLQFLFEYFSETQRNKGNFPGRFSGRQFSNSRSEMNVSTLELGDSALYLCATRSGSLSTDTQYFGPGTRLTVL.

The chain couples TRBV5-1 to TRBJ1-4, with 9 positions matching TRBD1. Per germline, CDR1 SGHRS and CDR2 YFSETQ. The CDR3 contains 16 residues. The J segment lost 4 bases and the V segment lost 4 bases, leaving 8 bases of the junction unmatched. This chain's CDR3 is CASSRTGADYNEKLFF. CDR3 nucleotide sequence: TGCGCCAGCAGCCGGACAGGGGCCGATTATAATGAAAAACTGTTTTTT.

The J gene is TRBJ2-7, the V gene TRBV7-9; 8 bases are shared with TRBD1. J lost 2 bases, V lost 11 bases, and 5 bases had no gene match. This CDR3 comprises 12 residues. Germline V gene sequence: CDR1 SEHNR, CDR2 FQNEAQ (reference sequence). The CDR3 reads CAGGQGAYEQYF. DNA for the CDR3: TGTGCCGGTGGACAGGGTGCCTACGAGCAGTACTTC.

The chain uses TRBV4-1 and TRBJ2-2; no reliable D call. The CDR3 loop spans 16 amino acids. The V and J ends lost 2 bases and 7 bases respectively, with 17 bases between them. CDR1 and CDR2 (germline): MGHRA, YSYEKL. The CDR3 reads CASSQHLNPRNGELFF. The CDR3 region has the DNA TGCGCCAGCAGCCAACATCTAAACCCCCGCAACGGGGAGCTGTTTTTT.

This clone appeared a single time. The chain links TRBV5-1 to TRBJ2-5; 11 bases line up with TRBD2. With V trimmed by 7 bases and J by 0 bases, 8 bases remained unmatched. Germline CDR1 SGHRS, CDR2 YFSETQ. The CDR3 extends over 16 amino acids. CDR3 sequence reads: CASGIMTSGDQETQYF. In nucleotides, the CDR3 is TGCGCCAGCGGCATCATGACTAGCGGGGACCAAGAGACCCAGTACTTC.

The rearrangement uses TRBV28 and TRBJ1-5; D gene ambiguous. Per the germline V gene, CDR1 is MDHEN and CDR2 is SYDVKM. V was pared by 4 bases and J by 6 bases, with 16 bases between. The CDR3 runs 15 residues. Here the CDR3 DNA reads TGTGCCAGCAGTTCCAGCGGCCTTCTCAGTCAGCCCCAGCATTTT. Protein product: CASSSSGLLSQPQHF.

This chain uses TRBV19 with TRBJ2-6, with D perhaps TRBD1 (6 bases). The CDR3 is 17 amino acids. Per germline, CDR1 LNHDA and CDR2 SQIVND (reference sequence). V lost 4 bases, J lost 0 bases, and 13 bases lay in between. CDR3: CASSRPGVHSGANVLTF. Written as DNA, the CDR3 is TGTGCCAGTAGTAGACCAGGGGTTCACTCTGGGGCCAACGTCCTGACTTTC. The entire variable domain, with the rest obtained from reference TRBV19 and TRBJ2-6, is as follows: DGGITQSPKYLFRKEGQNVTLSCEQNLNHDAMYWYRQDPGQGLRLIYYSQIVNDFQKGDIAEGYSVSREKKESFPLTVTSAQKNPTAFYLCASSRPGVHSGANVLTFGAGSRLTVL.

The chain is built from TRBV24-1 and TRBJ2-1; 8 bases are a match to TRBD2. Germline V gene lookup returns CDR1 KGHDR and CDR2 SFDVKD. CDR3 length: 15 residues. J lost 9 bases, V lost 6 bases, and 12 bases had no gene match. The DNA of the CDR3 is TGTGCCACCAGTCTAAGAGGCGGGGGGAGGGGTGAGCAGTTCTTC. Translated, it gives CATSLRGGGRGEQFF.

The chain combines TRBV3-1 (or the pseudogene TRBV3-2) with TRBJ2-3, with 9 bases that match TRBD2. Germline values: CDR1 LGHDT, CDR2 YNNKEL (reference sequence). Trimming took 4 bases from V and 6 from J; bases not matched to a gene: 11. CDR3 size: 16 residues. The CDR3: CASSLRLAVPSDTQYF. In DNA, the CDR3 is TGTGCCAGCAGCCTCCGACTAGCGGTTCCGTCGGATACGCAGTATTTT.